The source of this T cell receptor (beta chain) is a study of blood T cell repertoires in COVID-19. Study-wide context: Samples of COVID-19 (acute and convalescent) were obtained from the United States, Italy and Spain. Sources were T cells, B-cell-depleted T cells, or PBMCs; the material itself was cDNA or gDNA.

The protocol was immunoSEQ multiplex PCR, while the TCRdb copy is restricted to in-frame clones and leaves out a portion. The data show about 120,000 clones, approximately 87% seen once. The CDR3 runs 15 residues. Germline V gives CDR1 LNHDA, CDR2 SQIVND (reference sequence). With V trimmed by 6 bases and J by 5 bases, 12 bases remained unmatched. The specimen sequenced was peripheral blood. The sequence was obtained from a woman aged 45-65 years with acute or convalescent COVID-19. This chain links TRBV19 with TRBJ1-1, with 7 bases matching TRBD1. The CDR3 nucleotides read TGTGCCAGTAGCCTTATGACAGGGCAGGTTACTGAAGCTTTCTTT. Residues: CASSLMTGQVTEAFF.